This entry concerns a single T cell receptor beta chain. The clone's antigen remains unknown. Base quality data are lacking; no much larger clone is found one base away. Including cysteine and phenylalanine, the CDR3 has 14 amino acids. Here the CDR3 DNA is all that survives: 42 bases in frame from base 1. The CDR1 and CDR2 encoded by the germline V gene are MDHEN and SYDVKM. The junction shows trimming of 6 bases on V and 5 bases on J, and the gene matches do not reach 6 bases of it. The CDR3 regions of human TCRbeta chains were analyzed by immunosequencing. Per the original workflow: TCRs in the repertoires were matched against a reference library of SARS-CoV-2-specific TCRs that had been generated with the MIRA antigen-specificity platform. Breadth was defined as the fraction of unique TCRs that were SARS-CoV-2-associated, and depth was defined as the fraction of total T cells that were SARS-CoV-2-associated. Using the MIRA data, each spike-specific TCR was mapped to the spike region that the TCR reacts to and placed in a CD4 or CD8 class. Log10-transformed breadth and depth values were compared by one-way ANOVA with Sidak's multiple comparisons tests. TCRdb carries this immuneACCESS record with in-frame sequences only. Its versions omit some clonotypes, under half of them owing to an unresolved V gene in the studies checked, with the rest unexplained. V, J and clone size derive from that table, while D and trimming were established from the DNA sequence. The sample contains 150,000 to 200,000 clones, roughly 88% of them found a single time. The ten largest make up around a tenth of the sample.

The data derive from a study of T cell responses to AZD1222 COVID-19 vaccine (TCRdb year 2021). For context, the study as a whole: A total of approximately 230 trial participants underwent TCR sequencing, of whom approximately 210 received two doses of AZD1222 and 26 received two doses of the MenACWY control vaccine. Trial participants were enrolled into age subgroups of 18-55, 56-69 and 70-plus years, which contained around 140, 26 and 57 TCR-sequenced participants, respectively. The research as a whole found: Conclusions about previously exposed vaccinees were limited because only 5 or 6 AZD1222 recipients were SARS-CoV-2 seropositive at baseline. Spike-specific TCR breadth and depth rose significantly after two AZD1222 doses compared with day 0 and with MenACWY recipients. In the small 56-69-year group, the increase in depth fell short of significance, most likely because of low power. The whole spike protein was spanned by vaccine-associated CD4 TCRs, and dominant responses were seen in regions 160-218 and 743-854. Participants were mostly white British and included more females than males, and it was suggested by the authors that clonal diversity may have been underestimated. Because no samples from the day 14 peak response were available, repertoires could be characterized only after the peak T cell response. Reportedly, almost half of the unique spike-specific TCRs recognized epitopes lying outside the regions that are mutated in the B.1.351 and B.1.1.7 variants.

The time point label on this specimen signifies: about 28 days (+/-7) after the second vaccine dose. AZD1222 recipients given second doses at about 4 weeks or at about 12 weeks were pooled, since spike-specific TCR depth and breadth were not found to differ between the two schedules. Vaccinee samples came from UK trials COV001 and COV002, including a single-blind randomized controlled phase 2/3 trial of AZD1222 (ChAdOx1 nCoV-19) in healthy adults. For TCRbeta chain sequencing, PBMC samples from trial participants were taken at day 0 and at day 28 after the second dose. The source is an adult who received the AZD1222 COVID-19 vaccine. The sample was peripheral blood, taken 28 days after the second AZD1222 dose. Recombination connected TRBV28 to TRBJ2-7, with 11 bases aligning to TRBD1. The sequence in DNA is TGTGCCAGCAGAACGGACAGGGGGCTCAACGAGCAGTACTTC. Protein translation: CASRTDRGLNEQYF.